This T cell receptor (beta chain) was captured by sequencing in a study of cytomegalovirus exposure and HLA in healthy donors. As concerns this clone: Its antigen is as yet unknown.

Study-level points and caveats: In vitro assays verified that a few CMV-associated chains recognized CMV antigens specifically. Whilst most TCR sequences proved rare, a subset of public TCRs occurred across many donors. Most CMV-associated TCR beta chains appeared HLA-restricted in a later analysis.

Donors were ostensibly healthy at sampling, although undocumented immune exposures were probable. This CDR3 is built from 11 residues. Germline CDR1 and CDR2: GTSNPN and SVGIG (reference sequence). Trimming shortened V by 3 bases and J by 8 bases, and 8 bases separated the two germline ends. The primer mix had 60 Vbeta and 13 Jbeta primers. Assay used: immunoSEQ multiplex PCR; TCRdb lists only in-frame clones, some missing. Among over 85,000 clones listed, 80% were seen once. This chain links TRBV30 with TRBJ1-3; D uncertain. This receptor was obtained from a woman in her sixties in good health and CMV-seropositive. Sequenced: PBMCs. The CDR3 nucleotides read TGTGCCTGGAGCCGCGGGGACACCATATATTTT. Its translation is CAWSRGDTIYF.